Below, 12 T cell receptor beta chains from the same sample are listed, as sequenced in a study of blood T cell repertoires in COVID-19 (dated by TCRdb to the early 2020s). Libraries came from the immunoSEQ multiplex PCR assay. TCRdb took over this immuneACCESS table, retaining in-frame rearrangements with V and J assigned. Such tables are incomplete; in checked studies, under half of the missing clones stem from an unresolved V gene, and the remainder is unexplained. The table for this sample lists about 150,000 clones; around nine tenths of them were counted only once. The ten largest account for under 3% of the sample. Sequencing was done on a sample of peripheral blood. These receptors were collected from a man between 60 and 75 years old with active or convalescent COVID-19.

CDR3 DNA: TGTGCCAGCAGCTCATACCAGGGCACTGAAGCTTTCTTT. Residues: CASSSYQGTEAFF. The chain uses TRBV7-9 and TRBJ1-1, with D possibly TRBD1 on 5 matching bases. Germline V gene sequence: CDR1 SEHNR, CDR2 FQNEAQ (reference sequence). This CDR3 contains 13 residues. V was shortened by 4 bases and J by 4 bases, with 10 bases between the two germline ends.

The gene calls are TRBV7-2 and TRBJ1-5; 7 bases are a match to TRBD1. This CDR3 is built from 15 residues. CDR1 and CDR2 from the germline V gene are SGHTA and FQGNSA. V gave up 1 base and J gave up 5 bases; unmatched junction bases: 5. Written as DNA, the CDR3 is TGTGCCAGCAGCTTAGTTCGGGACAGTTATCAGCCCCAGCATTTT. It specifies CASSLVRDSYQPQHF.

This clone was counted once. The chain couples TRBV14 to TRBJ2-5; TRBD1 matches at 7 bases. Germline lookup yields CDR1 SGHDN and CDR2 FVKESK. The junction had 8 bases not matched to a gene; V was cut back by 6 bases and J by 4 bases. The length of the CDR3 is 14 residues. The CDR3 region is CASSDRDWRETQYF. The DNA for the CDR3 is TGTGCCAGCAGTGACAGGGATTGGCGAGAGACCCAGTACTTC. The full variable domain, completed using reference TRBV14 and TRBJ2-5, is EAGVTQFPSHSVIEKGQTVTLRCDPISGHDNLYWYRRVMGKEIKFLLHFVKESKQDESGMPNNRFLAERTGGTYSTLKVQPAELEDSGVYFCASSDRDWRETQYFGPGTRLLVL.

V is TRBV6-6 and J is TRBJ2-5, with 9 nucleotides matching TRBD2. V shed 5 bases and J 13 bases; nucleotides not matched to a gene: 8. Germline V lookup: CDR1 MNHNY, CDR2 SVGAGI (reference sequence). CDR3 size: 12 residues. CDR3: CASSTTSGSGYF. The CDR3 coding sequence is TGTGCCAGCAGTACGACTAGCGGTTCTGGGTACTTC.

This clone appeared a single time. This sequence joins TRBV9 and TRBJ2-5; the match to TRBD2 covers 8 bases. Germline CDR1 SGDLS, CDR2 YYNGEE. The CDR3 contains 16 residues. J lost 1 base, V lost 0 bases, and 5 bases had no gene match. The CDR3 here is CASSVAPGTSQETQYF. The CDR3 coding sequence is TGTGCCAGCAGCGTAGCCCCCGGGACTAGCCAAGAGACCCAGTACTTC.

Remarks on this clone: Since no conserved phenylalanine or tryptophan closes the CDR3, a read error is the likely cause. The limits of the CDR3 on the DNA are not certain, so only TCRdb's listed CDR3 is given. The chain has TRBV7-2 and TRBJ1-2; the DNA was not used to check the table's D call, TRBD1. The CDR3 is made up of 9 amino acids, end residues included. Germline loops: CDR1 SGHTA, CDR2 FQGNSA. The chain's CDR3 is CASSLGRWV.

With respect to this clone: A junction boundary mismatches the germline segment, possibly from a read error. V is TRBV7-7 and J is TRBJ2-3, with TRBD2 as a possible D gene (5 bases). Germline V CDR1 and CDR2: SSHAT, FNYEAQ (reference sequence). The CDR3 contains 12 residues. The CDR3 nucleotides are TGTGCTAGCAGCCCCATCTCGGGAACGCAGTATTTT. This sequence encodes CASSPISGTQYF.

This chain joins TRBV5-6 and TRBJ2-5; possible D gene TRBD1, 5 bases. CDR1 and CDR2 from the germline V gene are SGHDT and YYEEEE. CDR3 length equals 15 residues. V lost 7 bases and J lost 2, with 18 bases in between. CDR3 protein: CASPSGATAQETQYF. CDR3 nucleotide sequence: TGTGCCAGCCCTTCTGGGGCGACGGCTCAAGAGACCCAGTACTTC.

The CDR3 loop reads CASSPPSVGDTQYF. The DNA for the CDR3 is TGTGCCAGCAGCCCCCCTAGCGTCGGGGATACGCAGTATTTT. The chain is built from TRBV13 and TRBJ2-3; TRBD2 might be the D (6 bases). The germline V and J ends were trimmed by 5 bases and 6 bases, with 15 bases remaining between them. The germline CDR1 and CDR2 sequences are PRHDT and FYEKMQ (reference sequence). This CDR3 contains 14 residues.

This chain uses TRBV28 with TRBJ1-1; D is ambiguous. CDR1 is MDHEN, CDR2 SYDVKM, per germline. The CDR3 sequence is 14 residues long. The germline V and J ends were trimmed by 6 bases and 6 bases, with 17 bases remaining between them. CDR3 bases: TGTGCCAGCAGCTTGTTTTCCCAGAGGGCTGAAGCTTTCTTT. It encodes CASSLFSQRAEAFF.

This chain connects TRBV24-1 to TRBJ1-2, with TRBD1 identical over 7 bases. The ends lost 7 bases at V and 6 bases at J; junction bases unmatched: 7. This CDR3 is built from 13 residues. Looked up from germline, CDR1 is KGHDR and CDR2 is SFDVKD. CDR3 DNA: TGTGCCACCAGGGCCCAGGGGGATCATGGCTACACCTTC. Its translation is CATRAQGDHGYTF.

The rearrangement joins TRBV24-1 to TRBJ1-5, with 10 bases matching TRBD1. CDR3 size: 16 residues. Germline V gene sequence: CDR1 KGHDR, CDR2 SFDVKD. Trimming at V came to 9 bases and at J to 7 bases, leaving 14 bases not matched to a gene. The CDR3 region has the DNA TGTGCCACCCAAGACGGGACAGGGGCGGAGGGGCAGCCCCAGCATTTT. Amino acid sequence: CATQDGTGAEGQPQHF.